These 32 T cell receptor beta chains were sequenced from one sample in a study of blood T cell repertoires in COVID-19. Only in-frame clones appear in the TCRdb table, and some are missing; sequencing was by immunoSEQ multiplex PCR. This sample has roughly 250,000 clones, with 87% found just once. What was sequenced was PBMCs or T cells enriched from blood (not recorded which). The receptors originated from a woman aged 25 to 39 with acute COVID-19.

V is TRBV7-3 and J is TRBJ1-6, with TRBD1 identical over 7 bases. V dropped 8 bases and J dropped 6; count of bases not matched to a gene: 4. This CDR3 has 13 residues. Germline V CDR1 and CDR2: SGHTA, FQGTGA. The CDR3 DNA follows: TGTGCCAGCGGGGGGACAGCTAATTCACCCCTCCACTTT. It specifies CASGGTANSPLHF.

The chain uses TRBV5-4 and TRBJ2-3; D is possibly TRBD2 (5 bases). V lost 0 bases, J lost 4 bases, and 9 bases lay in between. The CDR3 runs to 14 residues. The germline CDR1 and CDR2 sequences are SGHNT and YYREEE (reference sequence). CDR3 amino acids: CASSLGGYSDTQYF. In DNA form, the CDR3 reads TGTGCCAGCAGCTTGGGAGGGTACTCAGATACGCAGTATTTT.

The chain combines TRBV28 with TRBJ2-7; D possibly corresponds to TRBD1 (6 bases). Germline V lookup: CDR1 MDHEN, CDR2 SYDVKM. The CDR3 runs 15 residues. Trimming cost V 5 bases and J 4 bases, with 18 bases left between them. In DNA form, the CDR3 reads TGTGCCAGCAGTCTTAAGGCAGGGGTTCGTTACGAGCAGTACTTC. It codes for CASSLKAGVRYEQYF.

The chain combines TRBV9 with TRBJ2-2; 11 bases map to TRBD2. J lost 1 base, V lost 2 bases, and 7 bases had no gene match. The V gene's germline CDR1 is SGDLS and CDR2 YYNGEE. The CDR3 runs to 18 residues. The CDR3 bases are TGTGCCAGCAGCGTCCGGGACCTAGCGGGAGGGAACACCGGGGAGCTGTTTTTT. As protein: CASSVRDLAGGNTGELFF. The variable domain in full, completed from reference TRBV9 and TRBJ2-2, reads DSGVTQTPKHLITATGQRVTLRCSPRSGDLSVYWYQQSLDQGLQFLIQYYNGEERAKGNILERFSAQQFPDLHSELNLSSLELGDSALYFCASSVRDLAGGNTGELFFGEGSRLTVL.

The rearrangement joins TRBV10-3 to TRBJ2-2; the D gene is possibly TRBD1 (6 bases). This CDR3 has 16 residues. V lost 3 bases, J lost 3 bases, and 14 bases lay in between. The germline V gene has CDR1 ENHRY and CDR2 SYGVKD. The CDR3 loop reads CAISDDTGSYTGELFF. CDR3 nucleotide sequence: TGTGCCATCAGTGACGACACAGGGAGCTACACCGGGGAGCTGTTTTTT.

The CDR3 is CASSIGQANEQFF. The CDR3 DNA is TGTGCCAGCAGCATCGGACAGGCCAATGAGCAGTTCTTC. V and J are TRBV7-2 and TRBJ2-1; 7 bases line up with TRBD1. The germline CDR1 and CDR2 sequences are SGHTA and FQGNSA. The CDR3 is 13 amino acids. Germline trimming cut 5 bases from V and 6 bases from J; bases unmatched to any gene: 4.

This chain uses TRBV6-4 with TRBJ2-2; possible D gene TRBD1, 6 bases. The CDR3 sequence is 14 residues long. CDR1 and CDR2 (germline): MRHNA, SNTAGT. The ends were cut back, 3 bases at V and 7 bases at J, with 12 bases in the middle. CDR3 bases: TGTGCCAGCAGTGAAACAGGGTCGGTCGGGGAGCTGTTTTTT. Its translation is CASSETGSVGELFF.

CDR3 nucleotide sequence: TGTGCCAGCAGTTGGATACCGGGACAGGGACGTCGTAACTATGGCTACACCTTC. As protein: CASSWIPGQGRRNYGYTF. This chain joins TRBV11-2 and TRBJ1-2; TRBD1 aligns across 9 bases. Unmatched junction bases numbered 15, after V lost 6 bases and J lost 1 base. CDR3 size: 18 residues. Germline V gene sequence: CDR1 SGHAT, CDR2 FQNNGV.

The rearrangement joins TRBV24-1 to TRBJ1-1; 8 bases match TRBD1. CDR1 KGHDR and CDR2 SFDVKD come from the germline V gene. After removal of 4 bases from V and 9 bases from J, the junction contained 3 bases not matched to a gene. This CDR3 is 12 amino acids long. CDR3: CATSDDRGKAFF. CDR3 coding DNA: TGTGCCACCAGTGACGACAGGGGAAAAGCTTTCTTT.

The chain links TRBV6-2 or TRBV6-3 to TRBJ1-1; D not resolved. This CDR3 contains 15 residues. V was pared by 1 base and J by 0 bases, with 9 bases between. Germline values: CDR1 MNHEY, CDR2 SVGEGT. CDR3 in DNA: TGTGCCAGCAGTTACTGGGAGACCATGAACACTGAAGCTTTCTTT. Amino acids: CASSYWETMNTEAFF.

The chain carries TRBV19 and TRBJ2-1, with TRBD2 identical over 7 bases. The CDR3 runs 15 residues. CDR1 is LNHDA and CDR2 is SQIVND in the germline V gene (reference sequence). Trimming cost V 0 bases and J 8 bases; bases outside gene matches: 7. CDR3 amino acids: CASSIDQAGRDEQFF. In nucleotides, the CDR3 is TGTGCCAGTAGTATAGATCAGGCAGGGAGGGATGAGCAGTTCTTC.

This chain links TRBV9 with TRBJ2-3; 10 bases agree with TRBD1. V dropped 0 bases and J dropped 4; count of bases not matched to a gene: 2. The germline V gene has CDR1 SGDLS and CDR2 YYNGEE. The CDR3 covers 15 residues. For the CDR3, the DNA is TGTGCCAGCAGCGTAGCCGGACAGGGGGCAGATACGCAGTATTTT. Translating it yields CASSVAGQGADTQYF. The full variable domain, with the rest looked up from reference TRBV9 and TRBJ2-3, is DSGVTQTPKHLITATGQRVTLRCSPRSGDLSVYWYQQSLDQGLQFLIQYYNGEERAKGNILERFSAQQFPDLHSELNLSSLELGDSALYFCASSVAGQGADTQYFGPGTRLTVL.

The rearrangement uses TRBV2 and TRBJ2-7; TRBD1 aligns across 7 bases. Germline values: CDR1 SNHLY, CDR2 FYNNEI. Trimming took 2 bases from V and 6 from J; bases not matched to a gene: 7. This CDR3 region has 14 residues. CDR3 in amino acids: CASSEQDRLSEQYF. The DNA of the CDR3 is TGTGCCAGCAGTGAACAGGACAGGTTATCCGAGCAGTACTTC.

Here the CDR3 reads CASSPVRTSGFLAKNIQYF. For the CDR3, the DNA is TGTGCCAGCTCACCTGTTAGGACTAGCGGGTTTCTAGCCAAAAACATTCAGTACTTC. The chain couples TRBV18 to TRBJ2-4, with 11 bases identical to TRBD2. Germline V lookup: CDR1 KGHSH, CDR2 LQKENI. The V and J ends lost 3 bases and 0 bases, in that order; junction bases with no gene match: 10. The CDR3 has 19 residues.

V and J are TRBV9 and TRBJ2-6; 7 bases are shared with TRBD1. The CDR3 covers 18 residues. Germline values: CDR1 SGDLS, CDR2 YYNGEE. J lost 0 bases, V lost 4 bases, and 10 bases had no gene match. The CDR3 sequence is CASSLLGTDRSGANVLTF. The CDR3 DNA sequence: TGTGCCAGCAGCCTATTAGGGACAGACCGCTCTGGGGCCAACGTCCTGACTTTC.

This chain links TRBV4-2 with TRBJ1-1; D is uncertain. In germline, CDR1 is LGHNA, CDR2 YNFKEQ. CDR3 length equals 14 residues. V was clipped by 0 bases and J by 5 bases, with 10 bases between them. The CDR3 bases are TGTGCCAGCAGCCAAGATCGCGAGGGAACTGAAGCTTTCTTT. Its translation: CASSQDREGTEAFF.

The chain joins TRBV10-3 to TRBJ2-7; TRBD1 aligns across 12 bases. The V gene end was trimmed by 4 bases and the J gene end by 7 bases; junction bases not matched to a gene: 8. The V gene's germline CDR1 is ENHRY and CDR2 SYGVKD. This CDR3 has 15 amino acids. This CDR3 reads CAISASGQGAREQYF. CDR3 DNA sequence: TGTGCCATCAGTGCTTCGGGACAGGGGGCGCGGGAGCAGTACTTC.

The rearrangement uses TRBV6-2 or TRBV6-3 and TRBJ2-2; D is perhaps TRBD2 (5 bases). The germline CDR1 and CDR2 sequences are MNHEY and SVGEGT. CDR3 size: 15 residues. V was shortened by 4 bases and J by 0 bases, with 9 bases between the two germline ends. The CDR3 reads CASSLVGANTGELFF. In DNA, the CDR3 is TGTGCCAGCAGTTTGGTGGGAGCGAACACCGGGGAGCTGTTTTTT.

The chain links TRBV7-8 to TRBJ2-5; 14 positions agree with TRBD2. V lost 6 bases and J lost 4; bases outside the gene matches: 13. The CDR3 consists of 18 residues. CDR1 is SGHVS, CDR2 FQNEAQ, per germline. CDR3 in amino acids: CASRTRGLAGARGETQYF. The CDR3 nucleotides read TGTGCCAGCAGGACTAGGGGACTAGCGGGGGCGCGGGGAGAGACCCAGTACTTC.

The V call is TRBV7-9, the J call TRBJ1-1; perhaps TRBD1 as D (5 bases). V was clipped by 6 bases and J by 2 bases, with 16 bases between them. Germline CDR1 SEHNR, CDR2 FQNEAQ (reference sequence). This CDR3 comprises 15 residues. As DNA, the CDR3 is TGTGCCAGCAGTCAATGGGAGGGGCTAAACACTGAAGCTTTCTTT. Its protein is CASSQWEGLNTEAFF.

The chain joins TRBV30 to TRBJ2-1; TRBD1 agrees at 8 bases. Germline values: CDR1 GTSNPN, CDR2 SVGIG (reference sequence). The ends lost 3 bases at V and 7 bases at J; junction bases unmatched: 8. The CDR3 length is 14 residues. The CDR3 spells CAWSRRGLRNEQFF. The CDR3 DNA sequence: TGTGCCTGGAGCCGCAGGGGGCTTAGGAATGAGCAGTTCTTC.

This CDR3 reads CASSLALSNTEAFF. CDR3 DNA: TGTGCCAGCAGCTTAGCACTGTCGAACACTGAAGCTTTCTTT. The V gene is TRBV7-2, the J gene TRBJ1-1; D ambiguous. V shed 0 bases and J shed 1 base, with 6 bases lying between them. The CDR3 has 14 residues. Germline V CDR1 and CDR2: SGHTA, FQGNSA.

The genes are TRBV7-3 and TRBJ2-5; 9 bases map to TRBD1. There are 13 residues in the CDR3. Germline CDR1 reads SGHTA; CDR2 reads FQGTGA. Unmatched junction bases numbered 0, after V lost 3 bases and J lost 4 bases. For the CDR3, the DNA is TGTGCCAGCAGCTTGGACAGGGGAGAGACCCAGTACTTC. Translated: CASSLDRGETQYF.

The J gene is TRBJ2-1, the V gene TRBV7-6, with 8 positions matching TRBD2. CDR3 length: 16 residues. Trimming cost V 0 bases and J 5 bases; bases outside gene matches: 6. Germline V gene sequence: CDR1 SGHVS, CDR2 FNYEAQ. Written as DNA, the CDR3 is TGTGCCAGCAGCTTAGCGGCGGGGGGTCGGCACAATGAGCAGTTCTTC. It is translated as CASSLAAGGRHNEQFF.

This chain connects TRBV7-2 to TRBJ2-3, with a tentative D call TRBD1 (7 bases). V lost 6 bases and J 2 bases, leaving 18 bases between the germline ends. CDR3 length: 16 residues. The V gene's germline CDR1 is SGHTA and CDR2 FQGNSA. The CDR3: CASSQGGAGLTDTQYF. The CDR3 bases are TGTGCCAGCAGTCAAGGGGGCGCGGGGCTCACAGATACGCAGTATTTT.

V usage is TRBV2 and J usage is TRBJ1-1; a possible D gene is TRBD1 (5 bases). The CDR3 consists of 14 residues. Trimming took 7 bases from V and 1 from J, leaving 13 bases between them. Germline V gene lookup returns CDR1 SNHLY and CDR2 FYNNEI. Here the CDR3 reads CASTKDQGNTEAFF. The CDR3 coding sequence is TGTGCCAGCACTAAGGATCAGGGGAACACTGAAGCTTTCTTT.

The genes are TRBV5-6 and TRBJ2-2, with a weak D call TRBD2 (5 bases). V lost 0 bases, J lost 7 bases, and 10 bases lay in between. The CDR3 length is 14 residues. Germline V CDR1 and CDR2: SGHDT, YYEEEE. This CDR3 is CASSLVAGGGELFF. CDR3 sequence (DNA): TGTGCCAGCAGCTTGGTGGCGGGCGGCGGGGAGCTGTTTTTT.

This clone showed up just a few times. The chain employs TRBV7-2 and TRBJ2-1, with 11 positions matching TRBD2. Germline V CDR1 and CDR2: SGHTA, FQGNSA. The CDR3 length is 18 residues. V was clipped by 4 bases and J by 4 bases; unmatched bases: 12. As DNA, the CDR3 is TGTGCCAGCAGCTCAAGAACTAGCGGGAGCCTGACTTACAATGAGCAGTTCTTC. This codes for CASSSRTSGSLTYNEQFF.

The chain carries TRBV2 and TRBJ2-5; TRBD1 is a possible D gene (5 bases). V lost 2 bases and J lost 0, with 7 bases in between. Germline V gene sequence: CDR1 SNHLY, CDR2 FYNNEI. CDR3 length: 14 amino acids. For the CDR3, the DNA is TGTGCCAGCAGTGAAAGGGGTTACCAAGAGACCCAGTACTTC. Encoded protein: CASSERGYQETQYF.

The genes are TRBV5-4 and TRBJ1-2, with D uncertain. Germline V gives CDR1 SGHNT, CDR2 YYREEE (reference sequence). V lost 0 bases, J lost 4 bases, and 7 bases lay in between. The CDR3 covers 13 residues. The CDR3 DNA reads as TGTGCCAGCAGCTTGGATCCCGGCTATGGCTACACCTTC. This sequence encodes CASSLDPGYGYTF. Full variable domain (missing parts from reference TRBV5-4 and TRBJ1-2): ETGVTQSPTHLIKTRGQQVTLRCSSQSGHNTVSWYQQALGQGPQFIFQYYREEENGRGNFPPRFSGLQFPNYSSELNVNALELDDSALYLCASSLDPGYGYTFGSGTRLTVV.

The chain combines TRBV28 with TRBJ1-4, with 7 nucleotides matching TRBD1. V lost 4 bases, J lost 4 bases, and 0 bases stayed unmatched. The CDR3 contains 13 residues. Germline assignment: CDR1 MDHEN and CDR2 SYDVKM. DNA of the CDR3: TGTGCCAGCAGTTGGGACAGTAATGAAAAACTGTTTTTT. Protein product: CASSWDSNEKLFF.

The chain uses TRBV2 and TRBJ1-2, with D possibly matching TRBD1 (5 bases). The germline V gene has CDR1 SNHLY and CDR2 FYNNEI. The V gene lost 4 bases and the J gene lost 7 bases, with 16 bases spanning the gap. This CDR3 comprises 14 residues. The CDR3 DNA sequence: TGTGCCAGCAGTGTTGCTGGGGCGGCATCTGGCTACACCTTC. It codes for CASSVAGAASGYTF.